This TCR beta chain was identified during a study of neurological immune-mediated disorders. 5'RACE with 10-nucleotide random UMIs generated the cDNA. TCRdb independently ran MiXCR on the 5' RACE reads; one entry per CDR3 protein. This table holds 40,000 to 55,000 distinct CDR3 sequences, roughly 3% found once. Unsorted libraries were prepared from 2 million PBMCs held at -80 C. V was trimmed by 5 bases and J by 6 bases, leaving 12 bases between them. This CDR3 region has 13 residues. This clonotype appeared many times. This clonotype was obtained from a woman between 50 and 59 years old with multiple sclerosis. J is TRBJ2-3 and V is TRBV12-3 or TRBV12-4; D is perhaps TRBD1 or TRBD2 (5 bases each). The sample taken for sequencing was PBMCs. The DNA of the CDR3 is TGTGCCAGCAGTCATCCGGGGCAGGATACGCAGTATTTT. It codes for CASSHPGQDTQYF.